This TCR beta chain appears in the sequencing data of a study of blood T cells in healthy people across ages. Next came a second PCR, run for about 7 to 12 cycles, which used a sample-barcoded 5' primer along with a J-beta primer mix. MiXCR, applied by TCRdb to the 5' RACE reads, yields one record per CDR3 protein. This sample yields 750,000 to 950,000 distinct CDR3 sequences, of which almost 30% are seen a single time; 10% belongs to the top ten. Looked up from germline, CDR1 is SGHKS and CDR2 is YYEKEE (reference sequence). This CDR3 contains 12 residues. Trimming pared 7 bases from V and 3 bases from J, leaving 11 bases between. The sample was also reused in another study, on T cells of mothers and their children.

The chain uses TRBV5-5 and TRBJ2-7; D could derive from TRBD1 or TRBD2 (5 bases each). Sequences were obtained from blood. This receptor was identified in a woman in her forties in good health. The CDR3 DNA is TGTGCCAGCGGGGGTCCCTACTACGAGCAGTACTTC. This codes for CASGGPYYEQYF.